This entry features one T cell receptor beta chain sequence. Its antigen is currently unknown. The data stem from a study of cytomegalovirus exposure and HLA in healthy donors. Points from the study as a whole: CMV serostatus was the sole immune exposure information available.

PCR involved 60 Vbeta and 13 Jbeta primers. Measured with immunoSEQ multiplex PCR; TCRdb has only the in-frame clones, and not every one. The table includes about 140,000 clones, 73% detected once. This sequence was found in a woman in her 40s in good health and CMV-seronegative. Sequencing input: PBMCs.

CDR3 sequence reads: CASSLGQGVSYEQYF. CDR3 bases: TGTGCCAGCAGCTTAGGACAGGGGGTCTCCTACGAGCAGTACTTC. This chain links TRBV7-8 with TRBJ2-7, with 9 bases fitting TRBD1. The CDR3 loop spans 15 amino acids. The ends lost 1 base at V and 0 bases at J; junction bases unmatched: 1. Germline CDR1 and CDR2: SGHVS and FQNEAQ.